This T cell receptor (beta chain) came from a study of response to subunit inactivated influenza vaccine. The CDR3 runs 15 residues. Germline V gene sequence: CDR1 SGHRS, CDR2 YFSETQ. The ends lost 4 bases at V and 4 bases at J; junction bases unmatched: 8. TCRdb itself ran the RT-PCR reads through MiXCR, one entry per CDR3 protein. The data contain a few hundred thousand distinct CDR3 sequences, roughly 9.8% of them singletons. This sequence was found in a middle-aged man who received an inactivated influenza vaccine. The sample in question was PBMCs from blood, obtained 45 days after vaccination. The J gene is TRBJ2-7, the V gene TRBV5-1, with TRBD1 matching over 10 bases. The DNA for the CDR3 is TGCGCCAGCAGCCCGGGGACAGGGGTACCTTACGAGCAGTACTTC. Its translation is CASSPGTGVPYEQYF.